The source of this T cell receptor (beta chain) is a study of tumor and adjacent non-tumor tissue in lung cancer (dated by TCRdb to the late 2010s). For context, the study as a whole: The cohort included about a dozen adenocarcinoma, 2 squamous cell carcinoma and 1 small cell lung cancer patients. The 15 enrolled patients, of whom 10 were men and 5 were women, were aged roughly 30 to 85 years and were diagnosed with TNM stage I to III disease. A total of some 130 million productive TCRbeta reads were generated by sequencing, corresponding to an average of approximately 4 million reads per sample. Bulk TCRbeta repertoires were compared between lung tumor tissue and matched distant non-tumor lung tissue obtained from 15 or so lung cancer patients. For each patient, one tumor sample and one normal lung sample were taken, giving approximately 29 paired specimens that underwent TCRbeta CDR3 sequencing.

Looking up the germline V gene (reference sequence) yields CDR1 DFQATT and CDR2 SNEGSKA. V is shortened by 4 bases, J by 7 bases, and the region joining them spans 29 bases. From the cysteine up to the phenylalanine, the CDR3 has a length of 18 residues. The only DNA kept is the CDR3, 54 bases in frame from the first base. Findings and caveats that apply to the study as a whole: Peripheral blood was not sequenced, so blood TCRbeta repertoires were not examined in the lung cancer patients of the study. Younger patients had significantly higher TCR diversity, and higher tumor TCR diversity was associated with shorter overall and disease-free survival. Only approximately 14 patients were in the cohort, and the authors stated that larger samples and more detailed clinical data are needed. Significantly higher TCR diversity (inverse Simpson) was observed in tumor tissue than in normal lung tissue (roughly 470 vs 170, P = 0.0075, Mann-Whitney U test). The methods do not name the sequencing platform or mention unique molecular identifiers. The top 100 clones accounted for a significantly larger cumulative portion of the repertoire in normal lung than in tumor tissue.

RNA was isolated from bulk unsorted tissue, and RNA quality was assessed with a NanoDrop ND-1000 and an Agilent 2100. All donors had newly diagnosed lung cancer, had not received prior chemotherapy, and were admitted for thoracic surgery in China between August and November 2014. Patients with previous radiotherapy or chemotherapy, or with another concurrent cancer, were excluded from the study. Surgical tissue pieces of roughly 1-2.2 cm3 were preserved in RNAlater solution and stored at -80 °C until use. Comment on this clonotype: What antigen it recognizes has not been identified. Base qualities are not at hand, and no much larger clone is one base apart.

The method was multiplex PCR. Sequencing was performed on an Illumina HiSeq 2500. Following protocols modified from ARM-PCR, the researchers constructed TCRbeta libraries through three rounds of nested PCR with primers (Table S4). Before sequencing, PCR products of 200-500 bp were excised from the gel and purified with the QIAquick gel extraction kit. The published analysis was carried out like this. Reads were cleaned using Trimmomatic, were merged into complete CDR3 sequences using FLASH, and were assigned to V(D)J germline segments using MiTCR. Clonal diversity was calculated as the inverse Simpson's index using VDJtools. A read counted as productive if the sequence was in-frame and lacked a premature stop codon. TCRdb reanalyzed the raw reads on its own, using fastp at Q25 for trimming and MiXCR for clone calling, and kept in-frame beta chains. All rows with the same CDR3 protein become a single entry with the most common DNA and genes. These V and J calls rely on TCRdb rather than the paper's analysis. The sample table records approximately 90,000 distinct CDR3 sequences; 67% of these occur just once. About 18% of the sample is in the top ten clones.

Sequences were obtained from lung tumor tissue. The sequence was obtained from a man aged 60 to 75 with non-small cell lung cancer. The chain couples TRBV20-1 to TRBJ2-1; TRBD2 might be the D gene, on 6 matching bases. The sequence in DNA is TGCAGTGCTATTCGCCTCCGGGCTAGCGACCCTCTCGGTAATGAGCAGTTCTTC. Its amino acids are CSAIRLRASDPLGNEQFF.